These 15 T cell receptor beta chains were all obtained from the same sample, sequenced in a study of blood T cell repertoires in COVID-19. TCRdb's copy holds only in-frame clones and misses some; the assay was immunoSEQ multiplex PCR. This table has around 30,000 clones, approximately 86% appearing once. Material: peripheral blood. Every receptor here comes from a woman older than 75 with active or convalescent COVID-19.

The chain has TRBV2 and TRBJ1-2; 10 bases align to TRBD1. Germline loops: CDR1 SNHLY, CDR2 FYNNEI. Losses at the gene ends were 3 bases for V and 2 bases for J; bases not matched to a gene: 9. The CDR3 contains 17 residues. The CDR3 sequence is CASSDEGGDRGNYGYTF. In nucleotides, the CDR3 is TGTGCCAGCAGTGACGAAGGGGGGGACAGGGGAAACTATGGCTACACCTTC.

This clone was found once. The V and J genes are TRBV5-1 and TRBJ1-5; D remains unclear. The germline CDR1 and CDR2 sequences are SGHRS and YFSETQ. This CDR3 has 15 amino acids. The V gene lost 0 bases and the J gene lost 3 bases, with 10 bases spanning the gap. In DNA form, the CDR3 reads TGCGCCAGCAGCTTGGGCGGGTCGGCCAATCAGCCCCAGCATTTT. This encodes CASSLGGSANQPQHF.

The V gene is TRBV2, the J gene TRBJ1-5, with D perhaps matching TRBD1 (6 bases). This CDR3 is built from 15 residues. V lost 8 bases to trimming and J lost 3 bases, with 17 bases between them. Germline-derived CDR1 and CDR2 are SNHLY and FYNNEI. The CDR3 sequence is CASQPQPGVNQPQHF. CDR3 DNA sequence: TGTGCCAGCCAACCCCAGCCAGGGGTCAATCAGCCCCAGCATTTT.

Details on this clone: Its ends do not fully match the called genes, so a read error is possible. The chain couples TRBV2 to TRBJ2-2; 12 nucleotides match TRBD2. Germline CDR1 and CDR2: SNHLY and FYNNEI. This CDR3 spans 16 amino acids. The CDR3 DNA sequence: TGTGCCAGCAGGGAAGGACTAGCGGGAAGTTCCGGGGAGCTGTTTTTT. This translates into CASREGLAGSSGELFF.

The chain couples TRBV28 to TRBJ2-7; 8 nucleotides agree with TRBD2. Trimming cost V 7 bases and J 3 bases; bases outside gene matches: 8. This CDR3 region has 14 residues. CDR1 is MDHEN, CDR2 SYDVKM, per germline. Here the CDR3 DNA reads TGTGCCAGCACCCCAAGCGGGAGTATCTACGAGCAGTACTTC. Translation: CASTPSGSIYEQYF.

J is TRBJ1-4 and V is TRBV2; TRBD1 matches 7 bases. CDR3 size: 13 residues. Trimming took 3 bases from V and 7 from J; bases not matched to a gene: 2. The germline V gene has CDR1 SNHLY and CDR2 FYNNEI. The CDR3 reads CASSEGQPEKLFF. The CDR3 nucleotides read TGTGCCAGCAGTGAGGGACAGCCTGAAAAACTGTTTTTT.

The chain couples TRBV11-3 to TRBJ2-1, with D perhaps matching TRBD2 (6 bases). Trimming pared 7 bases from V and 7 bases from J, leaving 20 bases between. This CDR3 is built from 15 residues. CDR1 SGHNT and CDR2 YENEEA come from the germline V gene. Here the CDR3 reads CASNWVAGRGNEQFF. DNA of the CDR3: TGTGCCAGCAACTGGGTGGCGGGAAGGGGTAATGAGCAGTTCTTC.

V and J are TRBV19 and TRBJ2-5, with D hard to call. CDR1 and CDR2 from the germline V gene are LNHDA and SQIVND (reference sequence). The CDR3 runs 12 residues. Trimming took off 4 bases at V and 2 bases at J, with 5 bases between the two ends. The CDR3 DNA reads as TGTGCCAGTAGTAATACTCAAGAGACCCAGTACTTC. Protein: CASSNTQETQYF.

The chain couples TRBV4-1 to TRBJ2-6; TRBD1 matches 7 bases. In germline, CDR1 is MGHRA, CDR2 YSYEKL. CDR3 length equals 18 residues. Losses at the gene ends were 2 bases for V and 3 bases for J; bases not matched to a gene: 10. The CDR3 reads CASSQPQGLVDGANVLTF. The CDR3 nucleotides are TGCGCCAGCAGCCAACCACAGGGGCTGGTAGATGGGGCCAACGTCCTGACTTTC.

The J gene is TRBJ2-1, the V gene TRBV7-9; 7 positions match TRBD2. This CDR3 has 16 residues. Germline trimming cut 2 bases from V and 6 bases from J; bases unmatched to any gene: 10. Germline CDR1 reads SEHNR; CDR2 reads FQNEAQ (reference sequence). The CDR3 region is CASSLYVGGPVNEQFF. The CDR3 DNA reads as TGTGCCAGCAGCTTATACGTGGGAGGGCCTGTCAATGAGCAGTTCTTC.

The V and J genes are TRBV7-9 and TRBJ2-3; D not resolved. This CDR3 contains 15 residues. Trimming took off 1 base at V and 0 bases at J, with 8 bases between the two ends. Germline V gives CDR1 SEHNR, CDR2 FQNEAQ (reference sequence). CDR3 in amino acids: CASSLVPDSTDTQYF. The CDR3 DNA sequence: TGTGCCAGCAGCTTAGTCCCAGATAGCACAGATACGCAGTATTTT.

The DNA for the CDR3 is TGTGCCTGGAGCGCGAAGGGGTATAATTCACCCCTCCACTTT. It translates to CAWSAKGYNSPLHF. The chain uses TRBV30 and TRBJ1-6; weak D call: TRBD1 (5 bases). V gave up 3 bases and J gave up 4 bases, with 10 bases separating them. Germline V lookup: CDR1 GTSNPN, CDR2 SVGIG (reference sequence). This CDR3 spans 14 amino acids.

This clone has a handful of counts. This rearrangement joins TRBV19 to TRBJ1-5, with no clear D. The CDR3 length is 16 residues. The germline V and J ends were trimmed by 7 bases and 4 bases, with 20 bases remaining between them. Per germline, CDR1 LNHDA and CDR2 SQIVND (reference sequence). The CDR3 DNA sequence: TGTGCCAGTACCGAAGCTGGCGGACTACCAAATCAGCCCCAGCATTTT. As protein: CASTEAGGLPNQPQHF.

This chain links TRBV5-8 with TRBJ1-4; maybe TRBD1 (6 bases). Trimming took 4 bases from V and 8 from J, leaving 18 bases between them. The CDR3 is 15 amino acids. From germline, CDR1 is SGHTS and CDR2 YDEGEE. Written as DNA, the CDR3 is TGTGCCAGCAGCGGGGGACAAGGTCAGGCCGAAAAACTGTTTTTT. Amino acids: CASSGGQGQAEKLFF.

This chain connects TRBV9 to TRBJ2-1, with 8 bases lining up with TRBD1. Germline trimming cut 3 bases from V and 1 base from J; bases unmatched to any gene: 3. The CDR3 has 15 amino acids. Germline V gene data show CDR1 as SGDLS and CDR2 as YYNGEE. The CDR3, as DNA: TGTGCCAGCAGCGCAGGGGGCCTTTCCTACAATGAGCAGTTCTTC. Protein product: CASSAGGLSYNEQFF.